One and the same sample provided the 7 T cell receptor beta chains below, sequenced in a study of blood T cell repertoires in COVID-19. Assay used: immunoSEQ multiplex PCR; TCRdb lists only in-frame clones, some missing. The repertoire consists of about 16,000 clones, with 90% to 95% occurring once and the leading ten covering about 5.8%. Input material: peripheral blood. The receptor source for this set is a human donor in a cohort sampled during active COVID-19.

This sequence joins TRBV2 and TRBJ2-7, with 7 positions matching TRBD1. The CDR3 covers 15 residues. In germline, CDR1 is SNHLY, CDR2 FYNNEI. Trimming took 7 bases from V and 2 from J; bases not matched to a gene: 11. Here the CDR3 DNA reads TGTGCCAGCAAAATAGCCGGACAGGTCCCCTACGAGCAGTACTTC. Translating gives CASKIAGQVPYEQYF. The variable domain in full, completed from reference TRBV2 and TRBJ2-7, reads EPEVTQTPSHQVTQMGQEVILRCVPISNHLYFYWYRQILGQKVEFLVSFYNNEISEKSEIFDDQFSVERPDGSNFTLKIRSTKLEDSAMYFCASKIAGQVPYEQYFGPGTRLTVT.

This chain connects TRBV14 to TRBJ2-1; possible D gene TRBD1, 5 bases. V lost 3 bases and J 5 bases, leaving 17 bases between the germline ends. This CDR3 spans 16 amino acids. Germline loops: CDR1 SGHDN, CDR2 FVKESK. CDR3 sequence: CASSQWGRYTNNEQFF. CDR3 nucleotide sequence: TGTGCCAGCAGCCAGTGGGGCCGCTACACCAACAATGAGCAGTTCTTC.

The genes are TRBV9 and TRBJ2-3; no firm D call. The germline gives CDR1 SGDLS, CDR2 YYNGEE. This CDR3 contains 16 residues. Trimming shortened V by 0 bases and J by 0 bases, and 11 bases separated the two germline ends. The chain's CDR3 is CASSVALRKSTDTQYF. CDR3 nucleotide sequence: TGTGCCAGCAGCGTAGCTCTCAGAAAGAGCACAGATACGCAGTATTTT. The whole variable domain, remainder taken from reference TRBV9 and TRBJ2-3, is DSGVTQTPKHLITATGQRVTLRCSPRSGDLSVYWYQQSLDQGLQFLIQYYNGEERAKGNILERFSAQQFPDLHSELNLSSLELGDSALYFCASSVALRKSTDTQYFGPGTRLTVL.

The chain has TRBV15 and TRBJ2-3, with 10 bases identical to TRBD2. This CDR3 region has 16 residues. After removal of 0 bases from V and 6 bases from J, the junction contained 6 bases not matched to a gene. Germline values: CDR1 LNHNV, CDR2 YYDKDF (reference sequence). The CDR3, as DNA: TGTGCCACCAGCAGAGATTTCCGGGGACTAGCGGATACGCAGTATTTT. It encodes CATSRDFRGLADTQYF.

The chain has TRBV28 and TRBJ2-6; 12 nucleotides line up with TRBD1. The V gene's germline CDR1 is MDHEN and CDR2 SYDVKM. The V and J ends lost 3 bases and 0 bases, in that order; junction bases with no gene match: 9. The CDR3 covers 20 residues. CDR3 coding DNA: TGTGCCAGCAGTTTTAGGGACAGGGGGCCCTACCACTCTGGGGCCAACGTCCTGACTTTC. This encodes CASSFRDRGPYHSGANVLTF. Full variable domain (remainder filled in from reference TRBV28 and TRBJ2-6): DVKVTQSSRYLVKRTGEKVFLECVQDMDHENMFWYRQDPGLGLRLIYFSYDVKMKEKGDIPEGYSVSREKKERFSLILESASTNQTSMYLCASSFRDRGPYHSGANVLTFGAGSRLTVL.

The gene calls are TRBV6-5 and TRBJ1-4; 7 bases map to TRBD1. The CDR3 loop spans 15 amino acids. CDR1 is MNHEY and CDR2 is SVGAGI in the germline V gene. J gave up 4 bases and V 2 bases, and 4 bases lay outside the gene matches. The CDR3 reads CASSYQGQSNEKLFF. The CDR3 bases are TGTGCCAGCAGTTACCAGGGACAGAGTAATGAAAAACTGTTTTTT.

The chain is built from TRBV1 and TRBJ1-2. TRBV1 corresponds to a pseudogene. There are 15 residues in the CDR3. The CDR3 nucleotides are TGCACCAGCAGCCAAGCCTCCTCGGTTAGCTATGGCTACACCTTC. Translated: CTSSQASSVSYGYTF.